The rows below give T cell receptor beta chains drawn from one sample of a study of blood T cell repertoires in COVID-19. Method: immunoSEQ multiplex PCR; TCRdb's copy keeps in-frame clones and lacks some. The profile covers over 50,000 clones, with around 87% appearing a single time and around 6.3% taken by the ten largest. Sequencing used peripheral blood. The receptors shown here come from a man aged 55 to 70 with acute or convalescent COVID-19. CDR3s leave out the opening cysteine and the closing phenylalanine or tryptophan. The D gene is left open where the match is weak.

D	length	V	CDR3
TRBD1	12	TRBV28	ASSPGQGPHEQY
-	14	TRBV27	ASSLRGTRAPGGYT
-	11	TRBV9	ASSVEGTPPLH
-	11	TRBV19	ASSIESGYGYT
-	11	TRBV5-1	ASSFGGARELF
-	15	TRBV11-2	ASSPRTQGANTGELF
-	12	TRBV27	ASSFTGSNQPQH
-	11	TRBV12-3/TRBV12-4	ASSLHNQETQY
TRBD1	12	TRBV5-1	ASGTGGAATEAF
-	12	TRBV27	ASSFGGRITEAF
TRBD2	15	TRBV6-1	ASSEVGTSGAYYEQY
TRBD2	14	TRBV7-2	ASSSGLAGVRMAQY
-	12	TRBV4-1	ASSQRQMNTEAF
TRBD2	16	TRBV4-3	ASSQGGLAGMSTDTQY
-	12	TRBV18	ASSATELNQPQH
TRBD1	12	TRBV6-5	ASSSGTANTEAF
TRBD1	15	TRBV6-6	ASSPDRGSSGANVLT
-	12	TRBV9	ASSLGRGGSEAF
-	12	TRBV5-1	ASSLLADQETQY
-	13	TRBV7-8	ASSPRIRGNTEAF
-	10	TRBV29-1	SVDISNTEAF
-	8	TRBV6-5	ASRYLEQF
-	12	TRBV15	ATSRDTGSYEQY
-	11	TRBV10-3	AISEGRYNEQF
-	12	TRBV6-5	ASSYGGWDEKLF
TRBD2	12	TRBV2	ASSLDGGAYEQY
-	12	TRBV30	AWSKGTGNQPQH
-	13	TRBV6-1	ASSRGIRNTGELF
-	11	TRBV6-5	ASSTGTTGEQF
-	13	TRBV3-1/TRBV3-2	ASSMGGAFGYGYT
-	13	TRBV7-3	ASSLAQGGYNEQF
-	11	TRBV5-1	ASSSTGRYGYT
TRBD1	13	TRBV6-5	ASSSWTGVDSPLH
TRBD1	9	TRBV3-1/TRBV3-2	ASSLTGPPD
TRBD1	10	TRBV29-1	SVGDRGYEQY
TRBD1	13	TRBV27	ASNYRGRGTDTQY